This T cell receptor beta chain was obtained from a study of cytomegalovirus exposure and HLA in healthy donors. Both 60 Vbeta primers and 13 Jbeta primers went into the PCR. Sequenced by immunoSEQ multiplex PCR; TCRdb stores in-frame clones only, minus some. The sample holds approximately 140,000 clones; 60% to 85% are singletons and the top ten take less than 3.5%. This CDR3 has 15 amino acids. Germline CDR1 MRHNA, CDR2 SNTAGT. The V and J ends lost 4 bases and 4 bases, in that order; junction bases with no gene match: 0. The specimen was PBMCs. V gene TRBV6-4 combines with J gene TRBJ2-2; 13 nucleotides match TRBD2. The receptor was derived from a man aged 35-49 years in good health and CMV-seropositive. The CDR3 DNA reads TGTGCCAGCAGTGGACTAGCGGGAGGCACCGGGGAGCTGTTTTTT. This translates into CASSGLAGGTGELFF.